This T cell receptor beta chain came from a study of identical twins. Study-level findings and limits: Out-of-frame alpha sequences shared between twins exhibited an excess of low generation probability. Models, which agreed with sharing between unrelated individuals, nonetheless underestimated the out-of-frame TCR alpha sharing seen in monozygotic twins.

Worth noting for this clonotype: Antigen: not known. Compared with germline, one end of the junction differs, possibly owing to a read error.

In TCRdb, the 5' RACE reads were re-called with MiXCR into one record per CDR3 protein. Among roughly 490,000 distinct CDR3 sequences listed, approximately 15% were seen once. Everyone who donated was a healthy Caucasian. Separately, the same data were catalogued under a study of yellow fever vaccine responses in identical twins.

The clonotype was recovered from a woman aged 18 to 35 in good health. Sequenced input: CD4+ T cells sorted from blood.

CDR3 in DNA: TGTGCCAGCAGCGAAGGGCCGGCAGATACGCAGTATTTT. The encoded protein is CASSEGPADTQYF. This chain links TRBV6-1 with TRBJ2-3; no firm D call. The CDR3 loop spans 13 amino acids. Germline V gene lookup returns CDR1 MNHNS and CDR2 SASEGT.